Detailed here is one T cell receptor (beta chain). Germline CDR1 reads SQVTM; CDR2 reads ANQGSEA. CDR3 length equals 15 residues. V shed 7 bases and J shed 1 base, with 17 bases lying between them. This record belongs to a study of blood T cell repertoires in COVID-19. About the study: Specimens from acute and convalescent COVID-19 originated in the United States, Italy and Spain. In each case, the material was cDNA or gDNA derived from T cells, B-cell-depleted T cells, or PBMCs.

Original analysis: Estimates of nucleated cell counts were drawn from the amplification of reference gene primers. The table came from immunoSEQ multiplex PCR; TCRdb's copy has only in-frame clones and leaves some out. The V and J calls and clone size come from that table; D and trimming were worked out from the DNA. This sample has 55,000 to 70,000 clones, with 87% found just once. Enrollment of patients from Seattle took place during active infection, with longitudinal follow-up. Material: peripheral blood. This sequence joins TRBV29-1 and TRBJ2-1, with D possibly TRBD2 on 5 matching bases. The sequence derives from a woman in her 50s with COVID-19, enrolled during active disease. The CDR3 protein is CSARLDPGSYNEQFF. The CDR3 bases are TGCAGCGCAAGACTCGACCCGGGGTCCTACAATGAGCAGTTCTTC.